Following are 23 T cell receptor beta chains from one sample sequenced in a study of T cells in Graves' hyperthyroidism and ophthalmopathy (dated by TCRdb to about 2019). Library preparation employed multiplex PCR. Reads for this sample came from an Illumina HiSeq 2000. The TCR beta CDR3 regions were amplified from the RNA transcripts. The first round of RT-PCR for the TCR CDR3 was performed with the HTBI primer set and the Qiagen OneStep RT-PCR kit. TCRdb passed the public sequencing reads through fastp at Q25 and MiXCR, retaining productive beta sequences. Rows merge per CDR3 protein into single entries with the most common DNA and genes. This sample gives 200,000 to 250,000 distinct CDR3 sequences in total; about a sixth of them show up just once. The biggest ten clones account for roughly 49% of the sample. The sequenced sample consisted of blood. Every receptor here comes from a woman in her forties or fifties with Graves' hyperthyroidism.

This chain uses TRBV20-1 with TRBJ2-1; TRBD1 might be the D (6 bases). The germline V and J ends were trimmed by 4 bases and 6 bases, with 16 bases remaining between them. The CDR3 runs to 14 residues. Germline V gene data show CDR1 as DFQATT and CDR2 as SNEGSKA (reference sequence). CDR3 DNA sequence: TGCAGTGCTATACAGGGTCTGGGCCTCAATGAGCAGTTCTTC. It is translated as CSAIQGLGLNEQFF.

This clonotype was counted ten times or more. The chain links TRBV12-5 to TRBJ2-7; 10 nucleotides agree with TRBD2. After removal of 7 bases from V and 3 bases from J, the junction contained 9 bases not matched to a gene. Germline loops: CDR1 LGHNT, CDR2 FRNRAP. CDR3 length equals 15 residues. The chain's CDR3 is CASAPSGRGVYEQYF. The CDR3 bases are TGTGCTAGTGCCCCTAGCGGGAGAGGTGTCTACGAGCAGTACTTC.

This clonotype was found many times. The chain is built from TRBV9 and TRBJ1-1; D possibly corresponds to TRBD1 (6 bases). This CDR3 has 15 amino acids. CDR1 and CDR2 (germline): SGDLS, YYNGEE. Trimming cost V 0 bases and J 2 bases, with 11 bases left between them. DNA of the CDR3: TGTGCCAGCAGCGTAGTGGAGGGACACAACACTGAAGCTTTCTTT. This encodes CASSVVEGHNTEAFF.

This clonotype was found many times. This sequence joins TRBV28 and TRBJ1-1; D not certain. V shed 3 bases and J shed 6 bases, with 5 bases lying between them. CDR3 size: 11 residues. Germline loops: CDR1 MDHEN, CDR2 SYDVKM. This CDR3 reads CASSFLAEAFF. CDR3 coding DNA: TGTGCCAGCAGTTTTTTAGCTGAAGCTTTCTTT.

This clonotype was detected many times. The chain recombines TRBV7-9 with TRBJ2-3; weak D call: TRBD1 (5 bases). V was clipped by 3 bases and J by 2 bases, with 15 bases between them. Germline V gives CDR1 SEHNR, CDR2 FQNEAQ (reference sequence). The length of the CDR3 is 16 residues. Written as DNA, the CDR3 is TGTGCCAGCAGCTTGCCCCACGGCAGGGTCACAGATACGCAGTATTTT. Protein product: CASSLPHGRVTDTQYF.

This clonotype appeared many times. The chain joins TRBV12-3 or TRBV12-4 to TRBJ2-3; D is unresolved. This CDR3 has 11 amino acids. Deletions cut 6 bases from V and 2 bases from J, with 3 bases between. The CDR3 sequence: CASRYTDTQYF. Written as DNA, the CDR3 is TGTGCCAGCAGGTACACAGATACGCAGTATTTT.

This clonotype appeared a few times. This rearrangement joins TRBV19 to TRBJ1-2; D might be TRBD1 (5 bases). Per the germline V gene, CDR1 is LNHDA and CDR2 is SQIVND (reference sequence). The CDR3 is made up of 13 amino acids. V gave up 4 bases and J gave up 7 bases, with 13 bases separating them. CDR3 protein: CASSKWDQGGYTF. The DNA for the CDR3 is TGTGCCAGTAGTAAGTGGGACCAGGGTGGCTACACCTTC.

At least ten counts were recorded for this clonotype. V gene TRBV27 combines with J gene TRBJ2-1; a weak D match, TRBD2 (6 bases). The V gene lost 2 bases and the J gene lost 4 bases, with 12 bases spanning the gap. Germline V gene data show CDR1 as MNHEY and CDR2 as SMNVEV (reference sequence). The CDR3 contains 15 residues. The DNA of the CDR3 is TGTGCCAGCAGTTTAAATCGGGAGTGGTACAATGAGCAGTTCTTC. Its protein is CASSLNREWYNEQFF.

This clonotype was observed at least ten times. This sequence joins TRBV6-6 and TRBJ2-1, with 7 bases lining up with TRBD2. The CDR3 consists of 15 residues. J lost 7 bases, V lost 0 bases, and 6 bases had no gene match. Germline CDR1 is MNHNY and CDR2 is SVGAGI (reference sequence). The CDR3 is CASSYSWDYRNEQFF. CDR3 in DNA: TGTGCCAGCAGTTACTCCTGGGACTACCGGAATGAGCAGTTCTTC.

This clonotype was observed a handful of times. The chain has TRBV20-1 and TRBJ2-4; 11 nucleotides agree with TRBD2. The CDR3 loop spans 13 amino acids. The V gene end was trimmed by 7 bases and the J gene end by 9 bases; junction bases not matched to a gene: 8. In germline, CDR1 is DFQATT, CDR2 SNEGSKA (reference sequence). The CDR3 region has the DNA TGCAGTGTCAGAACTAGCGGGAGAACCATTCAGTACTTC. Translated, it gives CSVRTSGRTIQYF.

This clonotype came up many times. The chain joins TRBV12-5 to TRBJ2-7; D gene uncertain. Trimming pared 2 bases from V and 1 base from J, leaving 6 bases between. Germline CDR1 LGHNT, CDR2 FRNRAP. CDR3 length: 13 amino acids. The chain's CDR3 is CASGLLDSYEQYF. The DNA for the CDR3 is TGTGCTAGTGGTTTGTTGGATTCCTACGAGCAGTACTTC.

This clonotype was seen repeatedly, ten times or more. The V gene is TRBV11-2, the J gene TRBJ2-5, with TRBD1 matching over 8 bases. This CDR3 is 16 amino acids long. After removal of 6 bases from V and 4 bases from J, the junction contained 13 bases not matched to a gene. From germline, CDR1 is SGHAT and CDR2 FQNNGV. This CDR3 is CASSQDRGGMGETQYF. The DNA of the CDR3 is TGTGCCAGCAGTCAAGACAGGGGTGGGATGGGAGAGACCCAGTACTTC.

This clonotype occurred a few times. The chain uses TRBV6-4 and TRBJ2-3, with 8 bases matching TRBD2. V gave up 0 bases and J gave up 10 bases; unmatched junction bases: 9. Germline CDR1 and CDR2: MRHNA and SNTAGT. The CDR3 loop spans 15 amino acids. The CDR3 DNA follows: TGTGCCAGCAGTGACTCGATGTTGGCGGGAGGATCGCAGTATTTT. This gives the protein CASSDSMLAGGSQYF.

The chain has TRBV9 and TRBJ2-1; D gene unclear. The V gene lost 2 bases and the J gene lost 6 bases, with 6 bases spanning the gap. Germline CDR1 and CDR2: SGDLS and YYNGEE. CDR3 length equals 12 residues. CDR3 sequence: CASSVPSNEQFF. In DNA form, the CDR3 reads TGTGCCAGCAGCGTTCCTAGCAATGAGCAGTTCTTC.

This clonotype came up many times. This rearrangement joins TRBV5-1 to TRBJ2-7; 8 nucleotides align to TRBD2. Germline V lookup: CDR1 SGHRS, CDR2 YFSETQ. V lost 2 bases to trimming and J lost 0 bases; unmatched junction nucleotides: 1. The CDR3 is 14 amino acids. The CDR3 protein is CASSFTSGSYEQYF. In DNA, the CDR3 is TGCGCCAGCAGCTTCACTAGCGGCTCCTACGAGCAGTACTTC.

V gene TRBV5-1 combines with J gene TRBJ2-1, with TRBD2 matching over 10 bases. Germline CDR1 is SGHRS and CDR2 is YFSETQ. The ends lost 7 bases at V and 10 bases at J; junction bases unmatched: 5. This CDR3 region has 12 residues. For the CDR3, the DNA is TGCGCCAGCGGGGGACTAGCGCTCGAGCAGTTCTTC. Residues: CASGGLALEQFF. The whole variable domain, remainder taken from reference TRBV5-1 and TRBJ2-1, is KAGVTQTPRYLIKTRGQQVTLSCSPISGHRSVSWYQQTPGQGLQFLFEYFSETQRNKGNFPGRFSGRQFSNSRSEMNVSTLELGDSALYLCASGGLALEQFFGPGTRLTVL.

This chain links TRBV7-8 with TRBJ2-5; TRBD1 matches 7 bases. The CDR3 runs to 14 residues. Looked up from germline, CDR1 is SGHVS and CDR2 is FQNEAQ. The V segment lost 5 bases and the J segment 4 bases; nucleotides outside the gene matches: 7. The CDR3 sequence is CASSGDRVRETQYF. In nucleotides, the CDR3 is TGTGCCAGCAGCGGCGACAGGGTGAGAGAGACCCAGTACTTC.

With respect to this clonotype: A much larger clone sits a single nucleotide away, making a read error possible. The chain has TRBV6-2 or TRBV6-3 and TRBJ2-3; possible D gene TRBD2, 5 bases. The CDR3 runs to 16 residues. Looked up from germline, CDR1 is MNHEY and CDR2 is SVGEGT. Written as DNA, the CDR3 is TGTGCCAGCAGTTACGGCGGCAGCTCGAGGGCGGATACGCAGTCTTTT. This encodes CASSYGGSSRADTQSF.

This clonotype occurred many times. V and J are TRBV20-1 and TRBJ2-3; 8 bases are a match to TRBD2. The CDR3 runs to 14 residues. Germline V gene lookup returns CDR1 DFQATT and CDR2 SNEGSKA (reference sequence). J lost 3 bases, V lost 4 bases, and 6 bases had no gene match. CDR3 loop: CSAKEREFTDTQYF. Here the CDR3 DNA reads TGCAGTGCTAAGGAGCGGGAGTTTACAGATACGCAGTATTTT.

The chain links TRBV10-1 to TRBJ2-5; D is undetermined. Germline V gene sequence: CDR1 WNHNN, CDR2 SYGVQD (reference sequence). V lost 10 bases and J lost 5, with 20 bases in between. CDR3 size: 14 residues. The CDR3 DNA reads as TGCGCCAACATCGGGCGTGGCCTAGGGGAGACCCAGTACTTC. Translating gives CANIGRGLGETQYF.

This clonotype was detected once. This could be a read error, since a much larger clone is one nucleotide away. The chain uses TRBV5-1 and TRBJ1-5; 8 bases align to TRBD1. The V gene end was trimmed by 6 bases and the J gene end by 7 bases; junction bases not matched to a gene: 9. CDR1 and CDR2 from the germline V gene are SGHRS and YFSETQ. The CDR3 extends over 14 amino acids. CDR3 coding DNA: TGCGCCAGCATCTTTGGACAGGGAGGACAGCCCCAGCATTTT. Its translation: CASIFGQGGQPQHF.

This chain joins TRBV6-5 and TRBJ2-1; 8 bases map to TRBD2. The DNA end lines up better with TRBJ2-7; the J call may be wrong. The germline gives CDR1 MNHEY, CDR2 SVGAGI. The CDR3 loop spans 13 amino acids. CDR3 bases: TGTGCCAGCAGTACTAGCGGCTACAATGAGCAGTACTTC. It encodes CASSTSGYNEQYF.

This clonotype was picked up many times. V is TRBV4-1 and J is TRBJ2-3; the match to TRBD2 covers 12 bases. Germline V gives CDR1 MGHRA, CDR2 YSYEKL. J lost 5 bases, V lost 6 bases, and 9 bases had no gene match. The CDR3 contains 16 residues. The DNA of the CDR3 is TGCGCCAGCAGTTTCCCGACTAGCGGGAGTGGAGATACGCAGTATTTT. This gives the protein CASSFPTSGSGDTQYF.